This T cell receptor (beta chain) was found in a study of shared clonotypes between healthy human individuals. Germline trimming cut 2 bases from V and 5 bases from J; bases unmatched to any gene: 8. Germline V CDR1 and CDR2: SEHNR, FQNEAQ (reference sequence). This CDR3 has 15 residues. Genomic DNA (from each subset) was split evenly across several immunoSEQ plates. Data came from immunoSEQ multiplex PCR; TCRdb stores just in-frame clones and leaves some out. The table lists about a million clones, 60% to 85% of them singletons, with 0.7% to 0.95% in the top ten. Donors, without exception, were Caucasian adults residing in Nashville, Tennessee.

This chain uses TRBV7-9 with TRBJ1-2, with 7 bases that match TRBD1. The specimen was memory CD4+ T cells from PBMCs. Described subset: CD45RA-negative fraction. The TCR sequence derives from a man aged 18 to 35 in good health. Some clones in this sample may be carry-over from other donors' samples. For the CDR3, the DNA is TGTGCCAGCAGCTTATTCTCAGGGGGAGAATATGGCTACACCTTC. This codes for CASSLFSGGEYGYTF. Using reference TRBV7-9 and TRBJ1-2 for the parts outside the CDR3, the full variable domain is DTGVSQNPRHKITKRGQNVTFRCDPISEHNRLYWYRQTLGQGPEFLTYFQNEAQLEKSRLLSDRFSAERPKGSFSTLEIQRTEQGDSAMYLCASSLFSGGEYGYTFGSGTRLTVV.